Below are 30 T cell receptor beta chains sequenced from a single sample in a study of blood T cells in healthy people across ages. The authors ran a second PCR of roughly 6 to 11 cycles using a sample-barcoded 5' primer and a J-beta primer mix. TCRdb called the 5' RACE reads again in MiXCR, with one record for every CDR3 protein. The table includes some 1.5 million distinct CDR3 sequences, roughly 27% detected once. The specimen was blood. The receptors were sampled from a woman under 40 in good health.

The V and J genes are TRBV6-6 and TRBJ2-1; the match to TRBD1 covers 9 bases. Germline V gene lookup returns CDR1 MNHNY and CDR2 SVGAGI (reference sequence). This CDR3 is 13 amino acids long. Trimming cost V 6 bases and J 13 bases; bases outside gene matches: 10. The CDR3 loop reads CASSRDRAALQFF. The CDR3 DNA follows: TGTGCCAGCAGCCGGGACAGGGCCGCCCTCCAGTTCTTC.

The chain combines TRBV7-9 with TRBJ2-7; perhaps TRBD2 as D (6 bases). The DNA end lines up better with TRBJ2-5; the J call may be wrong. CDR1 and CDR2 (germline): SEHNR, FQNEAQ (reference sequence). The CDR3 has 13 residues. The DNA for the CDR3 is TGTGCCAGCACCCCGGGGGAACCGGGGACCCAGTACTTC. The encoded protein is CASTPGEPGTQYF.

Ten or more counts support this clonotype. The V call is TRBV9, the J call TRBJ2-5, with TRBD1 matching over 7 bases. V was clipped by 0 bases and J by 4 bases; unmatched bases: 3. The length of the CDR3 is 14 residues. Germline CDR1 SGDLS, CDR2 YYNGEE. The CDR3 bases are TGTGCCAGCAGCGTAGAGGGGGCGCGAGAGACCCAGTACTTC. Translation: CASSVEGARETQYF.

This rearrangement joins TRBV12-3 or TRBV12-4 to TRBJ2-3; 11 bases are a match to TRBD2. V shed 6 bases, J shed 4 bases, and the junction held 6 bases outside the gene matches. The CDR3 is 15 residues long. CDR3 in amino acids: CASSRLAGYADTQYF. For the CDR3, the DNA is TGTGCCAGCAGCCGACTAGCGGGATATGCAGATACGCAGTATTTT.

Comments on this clonotype: A much larger clone lies a single base off, so this may be a read error. Lacking the conserved final phenylalanine or tryptophan, this CDR3 likely reflects a read error. V usage is TRBV5-1 and J usage is TRBJ2-5; 10 nucleotides match TRBD2. Germline trimming cut 4 bases from V and 5 bases from J; bases unmatched to any gene: 8. Germline V CDR1 and CDR2: SGHRS, YFSETQ. The CDR3 is made up of 15 amino acids. CDR3 protein: CASSPSASGGETQYS. DNA of the CDR3: TGCGCCAGCAGCCCTTCAGCTAGCGGGGGTGAGACCCAGTACTCC.

The rearrangement uses TRBV12-3 or TRBV12-4 and TRBJ2-7, with D possibly being TRBD1 (6 bases). The CDR3 runs to 17 residues. The ends were cut back, 4 bases at V and 2 bases at J, with 21 bases in the middle. CDR3 residues: CASSSNRQGIAPYEQYF. CDR3 DNA sequence: TGTGCCAGCAGTTCCAATCGCCAGGGGATAGCACCCTACGAGCAGTACTTC.

A few counts support this clonotype. The chain joins TRBV10-2 to TRBJ2-7, with 9 bases that match TRBD2. CDR1 and CDR2 (germline): WSHSY, SAAADI. This CDR3 comprises 16 residues. The junction had 8 bases not matched to a gene; V was cut back by 0 bases and J by 5 bases. The CDR3 bases are TGCGCCAGCAGTGAGTCTTTGCGGGGGGGCCTCGACGAGCAGTACTTC. Translating it yields CASSESLRGGLDEQYF.

This clonotype was detected a few times. The CDR3 reads CASVPEGGYGYTF. CDR3 coding DNA: TGTGCCAGCGTGCCTGAGGGGGGCTATGGCTACACCTTC. This chain uses TRBV2 with TRBJ1-2; possibly TRBD1 for D (6 bases). This CDR3 has 13 amino acids. From germline, CDR1 is SNHLY and CDR2 FYNNEI. With 8 bases removed from V and 4 bases from J, the gap between germline ends came to 14 bases.

This clonotype was detected a few times. The V and J genes are TRBV15 and TRBJ2-5, with D perhaps TRBD1 (7 bases). With the DNA end fitting TRBJ2-7 better, the J assignment may be wrong. From germline, CDR1 is LNHNV and CDR2 YYDKDF (reference sequence). CDR3 length: 15 amino acids. The CDR3 protein is CATSRDLAGGGEQYF. As DNA, the CDR3 is TGTGCCACCAGCAGAGATCTGGCAGGGGGAGGCGAGCAGTACTTC.

There are a few counts of this clonotype. This chain joins TRBV20-1 and TRBJ1-6, with D uncertain. This CDR3 is built from 13 residues. Trimming removed 6 bases at V and 7 bases at J, with 13 bases between. Germline loops: CDR1 DFQATT, CDR2 SNEGSKA (reference sequence). CDR3 in DNA: TGCAGTGCCACAGCCGATCCGAATTCACCCCTCCACTTT. The encoded protein is CSATADPNSPLHF.

This clonotype has just a few counts. CDR3 amino acids: CSAPRRGAGYTF. For the CDR3, the DNA is TGCAGTGCTCCCAGACGGGGAGCTGGCTACACCTTC. The chain has TRBV20-1 and TRBJ1-2; D unresolved. The CDR3 has 12 residues. The V end lost 5 bases, the J end lost 7 bases, and 14 bases lay between the germline ends. Germline V gene sequence: CDR1 DFQATT, CDR2 SNEGSKA (reference sequence).

The chain links TRBV20-1 to TRBJ2-1; D is undetermined. The CDR3 loop spans 15 amino acids. Germline values: CDR1 DFQATT, CDR2 SNEGSKA (reference sequence). Trimming stripped 5 bases from V and 1 base from J, with 15 bases between. This CDR3 reads CSARRAGRSYNEQFF. As DNA, the CDR3 is TGCAGTGCTCGTCGGGCCGGAAGGTCCTACAATGAGCAGTTCTTC.

In its sample, this clonotype was seen a few times. This sequence joins TRBV7-2 and TRBJ1-2; 7 bases line up with TRBD1. With 3 bases clipped from V and 8 bases from J, the junction kept 12 bases outside the gene matches. Germline V gene data show CDR1 as SGHTA and CDR2 as FQGNSA. The CDR3 length is 15 residues. The CDR3 reads CASSLPPGQRGGYTF. The DNA for the CDR3 is TGTGCCAGCAGCTTGCCCCCGGGACAGCGGGGAGGCTACACCTTC.

With respect to this clonotype: The junction differs from germline at one of its ends, possibly a read error. The CDR3 DNA sequence: TGTGCCACGAGCAACGGGTTCGATGGCTACACCTTC. Its translation: CATSNGFDGYTF. V usage is TRBV15 and J usage is TRBJ1-2; D gene uncertain. Germline V CDR1 and CDR2: LNHNV, YYDKDF (reference sequence). The CDR3 length is 12 residues.

The sample holds a few counts of this clonotype. A much larger clone lies one base from this, so it may be a read error. J is TRBJ1-2 and V is TRBV6-6; tentative D call: TRBD1 (6 bases). Per the germline V gene, CDR1 is MNHNY and CDR2 is SVGAGI (reference sequence). The V end lost 9 bases, the J end lost 3 bases, and 14 bases lay between the germline ends. This CDR3 contains 13 residues. The CDR3 sequence: CARREGGHYGYTF. CDR3 bases: TGTGCCAGGCGAGAGGGGGGGCACTATGGCTACACCTTC.

This clonotype was seen a few times. The rearrangement joins TRBV28 to TRBJ2-4; TRBD1 is a possible D gene (7 bases). This CDR3 contains 16 residues. Trimming pared 5 bases from V and 6 bases from J, leaving 20 bases between. The germline V gene has CDR1 MDHEN and CDR2 SYDVKM. CDR3 nucleotides: TGTGCCAGCAGTCCGACCGCGTGGCAGGGGGGAAACATTCAGTACTTC. Residues: CASSPTAWQGGNIQYF.

This clonotype was seen at least ten times. The chain recombines TRBV7-9 with TRBJ1-2; TRBD1 matches at 7 bases. V shed 5 bases and J 3 bases; nucleotides not matched to a gene: 3. CDR3 length: 13 residues. Germline CDR1 and CDR2: SEHNR and FQNEAQ (reference sequence). Here the CDR3 DNA reads TGTGCCAGCAGCATTGACAGGGACTATGGCTACACCTTC. Its translation: CASSIDRDYGYTF.

The sample holds a few counts of this clonotype. The rearrangement joins TRBV7-9 to TRBJ1-5; no clear D. This CDR3 contains 15 residues. The V end was cut by 5 bases, the J end by 6 bases, with 17 bases between. The germline V gene has CDR1 SEHNR and CDR2 FQNEAQ (reference sequence). CDR3 amino acids: CASSPDGLTVQPQHF. The DNA for the CDR3 is TGTGCCAGCAGCCCGGACGGGCTCACGGTTCAGCCCCAGCATTTT.

J is TRBJ1-4 and V is TRBV6-5, with 9 bases fitting TRBD1. Trimming took 8 bases from V and 8 from J; bases not matched to a gene: 3. In germline, CDR1 is MNHEY, CDR2 SVGAGI. This CDR3 spans 12 amino acids. The CDR3 loop reads CASAGTGEKLFF. CDR3 coding DNA: TGTGCCAGCGCAGGGACAGGGGAAAAACTGTTTTTT.

This chain joins TRBV12-3 or TRBV12-4 and TRBJ1-1; 7 bases align to TRBD1. This CDR3 region has 14 residues. The junction had 4 bases not matched to a gene; V was cut back by 1 base and J by 5 bases. CDR3 region: CASSLGGGETEAFF. The CDR3 DNA reads as TGTGCCAGCAGTTTAGGAGGGGGCGAGACTGAAGCTTTCTTT.

V usage is TRBV20-1 and J usage is TRBJ2-3; a possible D gene is TRBD2 (6 bases). CDR1 and CDR2 (germline): DFQATT, SNEGSKA (reference sequence). V was pared by 1 base and J by 4 bases, with 15 bases between. The CDR3 contains 15 residues. CDR3 in amino acids: CSARVGGRQSDTQYF. DNA of the CDR3: TGCAGTGCTAGAGTCGGGGGTCGGCAGTCAGATACGCAGTATTTT.

V is TRBV5-1 and J is TRBJ2-2; D is perhaps TRBD2 (7 bases). In germline, CDR1 is SGHRS, CDR2 YFSETQ. The CDR3 runs to 18 residues. V lost 0 bases to trimming and J lost 5 bases, with 20 bases between them. CDR3 nucleotides: TGCGCCAGCAGCTTGGTCCGGGGGCCAAAGCGGGAAACCGGGGAGCTGTTTTTT. Translation gives CASSLVRGPKRETGELFF.

In its sample, this clonotype was seen a few times. V usage is TRBV5-1 and J usage is TRBJ2-3; 7 bases fit TRBD1. V shed 3 bases and J 5 bases; nucleotides not matched to a gene: 12. The CDR3 consists of 16 residues. Germline lookup yields CDR1 SGHRS and CDR2 YFSETQ. CDR3 sequence: CASSSSSRTGQDTQYF. The CDR3 coding sequence is TGCGCCAGCAGCTCTTCTTCTCGGACAGGCCAAGATACGCAGTATTTT. The full variable domain, completed using reference TRBV5-1 and TRBJ2-3, is KAGVTQTPRYLIKTRGQQVTLSCSPISGHRSVSWYQQTPGQGLQFLFEYFSETQRNKGNFPGRFSGRQFSNSRSEMNVSTLELGDSALYLCASSSSSRTGQDTQYFGPGTRLTVL.

There are many counts of this clonotype. The V gene is TRBV28, the J gene TRBJ1-5; TRBD1 might be the D (6 bases). Trimming took off 10 bases at V and 4 bases at J, with 17 bases between the two ends. Germline loops: CDR1 MDHEN, CDR2 SYDVKM. The CDR3 length is 14 residues. The CDR3, as DNA: TGTGCCATTACCGAAGGACAGTTTAATCAGCCCCAGCATTTT. Translation: CAITEGQFNQPQHF. The full variable domain, in which reference TRBV28 and TRBJ1-5 provide the parts outside the CDR3, is DVKVTQSSRYLVKRTGEKVFLECVQDMDHENMFWYRQDPGLGLRLIYFSYDVKMKEKGDIPEGYSVSREKKERFSLILESASTNQTSMYLCAITEGQFNQPQHFGDGTRLSIL.

Only a few counts were recorded for this clonotype. The J gene is TRBJ2-2, the V gene TRBV27; the match to TRBD2 covers 8 bases. This CDR3 is built from 13 residues. Losses at the gene ends were 7 bases for V and 4 bases for J; bases not matched to a gene: 2. CDR1 MNHEY and CDR2 SMNVEV come from the germline V gene (reference sequence). CDR3 loop: CASTGTSTGELFF. CDR3 DNA sequence: TGTGCCAGCACCGGGACTAGCACCGGGGAGCTGTTTTTT.

For this clonotype: It may be a read error: a sequence one base away is much more abundant. The CDR3 reads CASGTSREAEQYF. CDR3 DNA: TGTGCCAGCGGCACTTCGAGGGAAGCCGAGCAGTACTTC. The chain is built from TRBV7-6 and TRBJ2-7; tentative D call: TRBD2 (5 bases). This CDR3 is 13 amino acids long. Per germline, CDR1 SGHVS and CDR2 FNYEAQ. V shed 8 bases and J shed 6 bases, with 17 bases lying between them.

This clonotype was counted at least ten times. The V call is TRBV6-6, the J call TRBJ2-5; D call uncertain. V dropped 6 bases and J dropped 4 bases, with 12 bases sitting between them. CDR1 MNHNY and CDR2 SVGAGI come from the germline V gene (reference sequence). The CDR3 totals 13 residues. CDR3 in amino acids: CASSRYSGETQYF. CDR3 nucleotides: TGTGCCAGCAGCCGTTACTCGGGAGAGACCCAGTACTTC.

To note about this clonotype: Since the CDR3 does not end with the conserved phenylalanine or tryptophan, this likely comes from a read error. The chain is built from TRBV7-2 and TRBJ2-3; no reliable D call. The CDR3 contains 14 residues. The ends were cut back, 0 bases at V and 4 bases at J, with 8 bases in the middle. CDR1 is SGHTA and CDR2 is FQGNSA in the germline V gene. CDR3 coding DNA: TGTGCCAGCAGCTTAGCACGGGCCGCAGATACGCAGTATTGT. Its protein product is CASSLARAADTQYC.

The CDR3 DNA reads TGTGCCAGCAGCCGCGGACAGGGGGACACAGATACGCAGTATTTT. It encodes CASSRGQGDTDTQYF. This sequence joins TRBV3-1 and TRBJ2-3, with 10 bases fitting TRBD1. Trimming at V came to 4 bases and at J to 2 bases, leaving 3 bases not matched to a gene. The germline gives CDR1 LGHDT, CDR2 YNNKEL (reference sequence). The CDR3 spans 15 residues.

The chain couples TRBV4-1 to TRBJ2-3, with D unresolved. CDR1 MGHRA and CDR2 YSYEKL come from the germline V gene. V lost 3 bases, J lost 0 bases, and 16 bases lay in between. This CDR3 spans 17 amino acids. CDR3 amino acids: CASSHALSVVSTDTQYF. CDR3 bases: TGCGCCAGCAGCCACGCCCTGTCCGTTGTTAGCACAGATACGCAGTATTTT.